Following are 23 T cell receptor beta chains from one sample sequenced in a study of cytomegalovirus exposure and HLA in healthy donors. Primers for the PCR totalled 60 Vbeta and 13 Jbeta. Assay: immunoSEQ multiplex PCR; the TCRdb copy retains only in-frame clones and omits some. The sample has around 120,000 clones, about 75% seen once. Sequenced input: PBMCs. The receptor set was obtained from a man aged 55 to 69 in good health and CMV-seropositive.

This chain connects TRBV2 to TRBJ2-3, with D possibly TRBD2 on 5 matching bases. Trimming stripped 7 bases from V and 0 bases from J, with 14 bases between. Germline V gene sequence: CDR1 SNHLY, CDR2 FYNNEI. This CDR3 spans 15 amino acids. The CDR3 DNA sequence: TGTGCCAGCAAACCTATAGCGAGAAGCACAGATACGCAGTATTTT. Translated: CASKPIARSTDTQYF.

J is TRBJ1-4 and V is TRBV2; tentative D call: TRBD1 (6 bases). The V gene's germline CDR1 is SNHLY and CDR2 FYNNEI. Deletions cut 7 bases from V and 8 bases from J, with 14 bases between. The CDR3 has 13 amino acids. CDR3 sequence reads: CASIRGAGEKLFF. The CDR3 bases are TGTGCCAGCATTCGGGGGGCGGGGGAAAAACTGTTTTTT.

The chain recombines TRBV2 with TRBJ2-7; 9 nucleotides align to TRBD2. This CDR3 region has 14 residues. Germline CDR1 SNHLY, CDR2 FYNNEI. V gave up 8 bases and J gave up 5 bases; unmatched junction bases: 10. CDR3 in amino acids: CASVTTSGLHEQYF. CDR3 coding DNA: TGTGCCAGCGTTACCACTAGCGGGTTACACGAGCAGTACTTC.

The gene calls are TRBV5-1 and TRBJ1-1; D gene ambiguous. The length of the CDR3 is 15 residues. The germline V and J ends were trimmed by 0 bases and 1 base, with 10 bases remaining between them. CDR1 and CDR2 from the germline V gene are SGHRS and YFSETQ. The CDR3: CASSLDTAANTEAFF. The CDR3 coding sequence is TGCGCCAGCAGCTTGGACACGGCGGCGAACACTGAAGCTTTCTTT.

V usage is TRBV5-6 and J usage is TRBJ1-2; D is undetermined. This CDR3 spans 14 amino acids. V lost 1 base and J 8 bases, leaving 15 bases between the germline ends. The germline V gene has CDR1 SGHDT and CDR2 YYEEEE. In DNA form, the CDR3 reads TGTGCCAGCAGCTTGATCATACTTGAAGTCGGCTACACCTTC. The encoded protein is CASSLIILEVGYTF.

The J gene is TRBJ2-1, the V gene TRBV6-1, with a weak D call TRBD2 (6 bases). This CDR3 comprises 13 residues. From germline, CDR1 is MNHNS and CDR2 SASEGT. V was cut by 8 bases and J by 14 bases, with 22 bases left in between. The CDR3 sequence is CASSPGLLFFKFF. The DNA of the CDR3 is TGTGCCAGCTCCCCGGGACTGTTATTTTTTAAGTTCTTC.

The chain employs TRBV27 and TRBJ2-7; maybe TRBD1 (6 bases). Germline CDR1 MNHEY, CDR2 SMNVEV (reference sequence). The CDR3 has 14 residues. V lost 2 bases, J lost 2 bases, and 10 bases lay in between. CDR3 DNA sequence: TGTGCCAGCAGTTTAGCAGGGGAGACCTACGAGCAGTACTTC. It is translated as CASSLAGETYEQYF.

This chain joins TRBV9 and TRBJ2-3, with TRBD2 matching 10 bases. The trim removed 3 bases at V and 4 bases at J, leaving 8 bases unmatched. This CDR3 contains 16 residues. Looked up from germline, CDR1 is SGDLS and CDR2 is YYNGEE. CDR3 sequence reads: CASSAVLAGTADTQYF. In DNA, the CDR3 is TGTGCCAGCAGCGCCGTACTAGCGGGAACTGCAGATACGCAGTATTTT.

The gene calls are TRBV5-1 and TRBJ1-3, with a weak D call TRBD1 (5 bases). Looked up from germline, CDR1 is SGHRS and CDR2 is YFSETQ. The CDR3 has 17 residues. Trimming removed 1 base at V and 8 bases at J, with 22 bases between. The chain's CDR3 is CASSLSESTGEADTIYF. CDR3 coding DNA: TGCGCCAGCAGCTTGTCTGAGTCCACGGGGGAAGCGGACACCATATATTTT.

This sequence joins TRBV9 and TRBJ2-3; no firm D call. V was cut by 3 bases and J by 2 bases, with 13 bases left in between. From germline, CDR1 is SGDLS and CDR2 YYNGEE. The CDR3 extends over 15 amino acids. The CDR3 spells CASSGSDGYTDTQYF. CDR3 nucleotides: TGTGCCAGCAGCGGCAGTGACGGGTACACAGATACGCAGTATTTT.

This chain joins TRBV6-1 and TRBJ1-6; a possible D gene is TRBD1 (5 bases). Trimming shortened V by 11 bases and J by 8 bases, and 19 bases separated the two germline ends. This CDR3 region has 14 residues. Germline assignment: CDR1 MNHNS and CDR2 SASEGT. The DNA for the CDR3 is TGTGCCTGCGGGACCAACCCTGGGGATTCACCCCTCCACTTT. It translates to CACGTNPGDSPLHF.

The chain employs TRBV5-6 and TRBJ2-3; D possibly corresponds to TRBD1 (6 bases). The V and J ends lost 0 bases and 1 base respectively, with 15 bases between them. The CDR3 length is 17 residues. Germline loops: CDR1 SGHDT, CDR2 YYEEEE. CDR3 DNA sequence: TGTGCCAGCAGCTTGGATAGTAGGGCAGGGGGCACAGATACGCAGTATTTT. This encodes CASSLDSRAGGTDTQYF.

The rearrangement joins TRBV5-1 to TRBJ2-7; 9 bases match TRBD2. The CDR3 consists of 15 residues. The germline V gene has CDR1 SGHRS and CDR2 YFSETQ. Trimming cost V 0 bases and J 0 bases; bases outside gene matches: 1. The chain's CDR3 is CASSLGLAASYEQYF. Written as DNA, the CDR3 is TGCGCCAGCAGCTTGGGACTAGCGGCCTCCTACGAGCAGTACTTC.

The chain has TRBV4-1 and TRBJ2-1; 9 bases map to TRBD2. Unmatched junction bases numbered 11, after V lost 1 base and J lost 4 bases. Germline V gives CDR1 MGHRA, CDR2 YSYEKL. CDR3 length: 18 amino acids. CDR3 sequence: CASSQASWASGTYNEQFF. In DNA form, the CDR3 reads TGCGCCAGCAGCCAAGCATCTTGGGCTAGCGGGACTTACAATGAGCAGTTCTTC.

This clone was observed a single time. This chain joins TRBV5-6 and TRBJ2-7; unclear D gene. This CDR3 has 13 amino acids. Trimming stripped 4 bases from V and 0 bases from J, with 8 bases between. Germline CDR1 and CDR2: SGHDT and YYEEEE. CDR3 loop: CASSPRSSYEQYF. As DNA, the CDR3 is TGTGCCAGCAGCCCAAGGAGCTCCTACGAGCAGTACTTC.

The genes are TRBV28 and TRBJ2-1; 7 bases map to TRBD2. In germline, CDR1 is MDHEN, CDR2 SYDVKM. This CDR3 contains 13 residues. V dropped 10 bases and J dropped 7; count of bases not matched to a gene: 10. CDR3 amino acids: CATGLAAWNEQFF. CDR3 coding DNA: TGTGCCACCGGGCTAGCGGCCTGGAATGAGCAGTTCTTC. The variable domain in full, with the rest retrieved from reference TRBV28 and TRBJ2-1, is DVKVTQSSRYLVKRTGEKVFLECVQDMDHENMFWYRQDPGLGLRLIYFSYDVKMKEKGDIPEGYSVSREKKERFSLILESASTNQTSMYLCATGLAAWNEQFFGPGTRLTVL.

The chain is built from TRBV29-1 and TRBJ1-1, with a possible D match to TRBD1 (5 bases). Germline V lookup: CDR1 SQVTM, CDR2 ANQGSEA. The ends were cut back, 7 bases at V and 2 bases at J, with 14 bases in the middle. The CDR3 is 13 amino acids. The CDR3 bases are TGCAGCGGTCTACCCCAGGGTAACACTGAAGCTTTCTTT. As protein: CSGLPQGNTEAFF.

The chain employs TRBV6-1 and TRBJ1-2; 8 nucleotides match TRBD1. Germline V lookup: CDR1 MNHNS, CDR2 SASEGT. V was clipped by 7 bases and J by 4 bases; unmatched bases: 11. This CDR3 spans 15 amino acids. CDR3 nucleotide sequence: TGTGCCAGCATCACCGGGGGGACAGGCGCCTATGGCTACACCTTC. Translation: CASITGGTGAYGYTF.

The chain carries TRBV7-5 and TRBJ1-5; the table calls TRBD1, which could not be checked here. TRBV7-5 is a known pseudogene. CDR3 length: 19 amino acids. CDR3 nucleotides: TGTGCCAGAAGCTTAGCGGGGCAGGGGGCCAGGGGTTGCAATCAGCCCCAGCATTTT. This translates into CARSLAGQGARGCNQPQHF.

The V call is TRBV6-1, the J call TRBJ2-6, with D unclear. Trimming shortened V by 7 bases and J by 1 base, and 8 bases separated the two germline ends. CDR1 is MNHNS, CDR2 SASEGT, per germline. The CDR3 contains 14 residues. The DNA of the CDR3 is TGTGCCAGCAAATCGGTTTCTGGGGCCAACGTCCTGACTTTC. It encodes CASKSVSGANVLTF.

As DNA, the CDR3 is TGTGCCAGCAGCTGGGGGGTCCAGCCCCAGCATTTT. Translated, it gives CASSWGVQPQHF. This chain connects TRBV5-6 to TRBJ1-5; D possibly corresponds to TRBD1 (5 bases). Trimming took off 3 bases at V and 7 bases at J, with 8 bases between the two ends. From germline, CDR1 is SGHDT and CDR2 YYEEEE. The CDR3 consists of 12 residues.

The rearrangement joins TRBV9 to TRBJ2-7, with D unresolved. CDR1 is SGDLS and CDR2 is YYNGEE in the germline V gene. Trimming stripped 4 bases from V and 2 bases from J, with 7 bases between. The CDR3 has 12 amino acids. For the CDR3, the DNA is TGTGCCAGCAGCCCCGACACCTACGAGCAGTACTTC. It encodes CASSPDTYEQYF.

CDR3 in DNA: TGTGCCATCAGTGAGGATTGGACTAGCGGGGTGGTAGATACGCAGTATTTT. This gives the protein CAISEDWTSGVVDTQYF. The chain couples TRBV10-3 to TRBJ2-3, with 12 bases that match TRBD2. Germline CDR1 ENHRY, CDR2 SYGVKD. With 2 bases clipped from V and 5 bases from J, the junction kept 8 bases outside the gene matches. The CDR3 extends over 17 amino acids.